This T cell receptor (beta chain) is from a study of T-cell reconstitution after alpha-beta-depleted transplantation in children. This clonotype showed up just a few times. CDR1 and CDR2 (germline): LNHNV, YYDKDF (reference sequence). This CDR3 has 12 residues. V was pared by 0 bases and J by 10 bases, with 7 bases between. This sample's TCRbeta library carried unique molecular identifier barcodes. A single record per CDR3 protein comes from TCRdb applying MiXCR to the PCR reads. The data hold a few hundred thousand distinct CDR3 sequences, with 25% to 30% observed a single time. The chain carries TRBV15 and TRBJ2-1; unclear D gene. This receptor was obtained from a boy under two years old with Wiskott-Aldrich syndrome, due to receive a stem cell transplant. Sequences were derived from PBMCs, sampled before TCRalphabeta/CD19-depleted stem cell transplant. CDR3 in amino acids: CATSRELGEQFF. The CDR3 coding sequence is TGTGCCACCAGCAGAGAGCTAGGCGAGCAGTTCTTC.